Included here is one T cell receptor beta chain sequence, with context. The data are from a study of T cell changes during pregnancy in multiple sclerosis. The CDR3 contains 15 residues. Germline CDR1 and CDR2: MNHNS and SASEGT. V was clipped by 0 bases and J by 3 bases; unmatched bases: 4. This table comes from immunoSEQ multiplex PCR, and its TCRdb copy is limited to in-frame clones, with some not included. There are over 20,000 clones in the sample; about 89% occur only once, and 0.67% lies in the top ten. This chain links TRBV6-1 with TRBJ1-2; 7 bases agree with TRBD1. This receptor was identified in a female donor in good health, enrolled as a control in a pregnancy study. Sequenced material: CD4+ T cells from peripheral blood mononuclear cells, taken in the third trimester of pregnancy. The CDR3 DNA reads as TGTGCCAGCAGTGAAGCGATCGGGACAGACTATGGCTACACCTTC. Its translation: CASSEAIGTDYGYTF.